This T cell receptor beta chain was captured in a study of Ad26.COV2.S vaccination and SARS-CoV-2 variants. General study findings and limits: For non-spike TCRs, breadth in vaccine recipients resembled that in placebo recipients.

Treatment denoted: roughly 19 received Ad26.COV2.S at low or high dose, single or two shots; roughly five received placebo; per-sample allocation not given. Samples analyzed were those drawn on day 63 after the first vaccine or placebo injection. As its vector, the vaccine had Ad26, which expressed Wuhan-strain SARS-CoV-2 spike. CDR1 MNHEY and CDR2 SMNVEV come from the germline V gene (reference sequence). Trimming took off 6 bases at V and 4 bases at J, with 12 bases between the two ends. The CDR3 covers 14 residues. Profiling relied on immunoSEQ multiplex PCR, and the TCRdb table lists in-frame clones only, not all of them. The sample contains about 350,000 clones, approximately 86% of which appear only once. A note on this clone: The antigen is undetermined.

This TCR derives from a person aged 18-60 years who received the Ad26.COV2.S COVID-19 vaccine or a placebo. The specimen comprised peripheral blood, sampled in a trial of Ad26.COV2.S vaccine versus placebo. The chain couples TRBV27 to TRBJ2-2, with a tentative D call TRBD1 (5 bases). The CDR3 nucleotides read TGTGCCAGCAGACTCCAGGGAAGCACCGGGGAGCTGTTTTTT. It translates to CASRLQGSTGELFF.